This T cell receptor beta chain was retrieved from a study of tumor and adjacent non-tumor tissue in lung cancer. Study as a whole: There were around 11 adenocarcinoma, a couple of squamous cell carcinoma and 1 small cell lung cancer cases. Aged about 30 to 76 years, patients included fewer than 11 men and a few women with stage I to III disease. The study, taken as a whole, reports: Top 100 clones took a larger repertoire share in normal lung.

This clonotype was seen repeatedly, ten times or more. The antigen is undetermined. This sample's RNA came from whole unsorted tissue. Newly diagnosed lung cancer patients had thoracic surgery in China, August–late 2014, without prior chemotherapy. Between the trimmed V and J ends, which lost 5 bases and 11 bases, there was a span of 7 bases. The CDR3 length is 10 residues. Germline-derived CDR1 and CDR2 are MGHDK and SYGVNS. A modified ARM-PCR protocol with three rounds of nested PCR amplified TCRbeta. One entry per CDR3 protein, called by TCRdb with MiXCR from the multiplex PCR reads. This sample has approximately 120,000 distinct CDR3 sequences, with 60% to 80% found just once.

This clonotype was sampled from a woman aged 55-69 years with non-small cell lung cancer. The chain couples TRBV25-1 to TRBJ1-3, with a tentative D call TRBD1 (5 bases). Sequencing was done on a sample of lung tumor tissue. The DNA of the CDR3 is TGTGCCAGCAGTCCGGGACCCATATATTTT. It translates to CASSPGPIYF.